Shown below are 6 T cell receptor beta chains from a single sample sequenced in a study of OX40 agonist ivuxolimab in advanced cancers. Libraries were prepared by immunoSEQ multiplex PCR; TCRdb keeps only in-frame clonotypes and omits some of them. In the table there are about 63,000 clones, 75% to 90% of which are singletons. The sequenced sample was CD4+ or CD8+ T cells sorted from blood, obtained in a trial of the OX40 agonist ivuxolimab. The receptors were sampled from an adult with an advanced solid tumor such as melanoma, head and neck, liver or kidney cancer.

V usage is TRBV11-2 and J usage is TRBJ2-2, with D perhaps TRBD1 (6 bases). CDR1 and CDR2 (germline): SGHAT, FQNNGV. Between the trimmed V and J ends, which lost 1 base and 3 bases, there was a span of 9 bases. The CDR3 has 15 residues. CDR3 nucleotides: TGTGCCAGCAGCTTAGCCAGGGGCGACACCGGGGAGCTGTTTTTT. This sequence encodes CASSLARGDTGELFF. The whole variable domain, remainder taken from reference TRBV11-2 and TRBJ2-2, is EAGVAQSPRYKIIEKRQSVAFWCNPISGHATLYWYQQILGQGPKLLIQFQNNGVVDDSQLPKDRFSAERLKGVDSTLKIQPAKLEDSAVYLCASSLARGDTGELFFGEGSRLTVL.

Comments on this clone: The sample holds other DNA sequences that translate to the same CDR3. The rearrangement links TRBV27 to TRBJ2-7; 14 nucleotides agree with TRBD2. Germline trimming cut 9 bases from V and 2 bases from J; bases unmatched to any gene: 12. This CDR3 contains 17 residues. The germline CDR1 and CDR2 sequences are MNHEY and SMNVEV (reference sequence). The CDR3 DNA follows: TGTGCCAGTAGTCGTGCTGGGGGACTAGCGGGGGCCTACGAGCAGTACTTC. Amino acids: CASSRAGGLAGAYEQYF.

This clone was seen only once. The rearrangement joins TRBV19 to TRBJ1-3, with D possibly TRBD1 on 5 matching bases. Trimming removed 6 bases at V and 3 bases at J, with 15 bases between. The CDR3 contains 15 residues. Germline loops: CDR1 LNHDA, CDR2 SQIVND (reference sequence). The CDR3 DNA is TGTGCCAGTAGGTCGACAGCCAACCTTGGAAACACCATATATTTT. Protein sequence: CASRSTANLGNTIYF.

The chain carries TRBV5-5 and TRBJ2-5; 9 nucleotides agree with TRBD1. J gave up 3 bases and V 6 bases, and 9 bases lay outside the gene matches. The CDR3 totals 15 residues. Germline lookup yields CDR1 SGHKS and CDR2 YYEKEE (reference sequence). This chain's CDR3 is CASTPFRDREETQYF. The CDR3 DNA sequence: TGTGCCAGCACCCCATTCCGGGACAGGGAAGAGACCCAGTACTTC.

The gene calls are TRBV7-9 and TRBJ1-1; D not certain. Germline CDR1 SEHNR, CDR2 FQNEAQ (reference sequence). The CDR3 loop spans 12 amino acids. Trimming removed 7 bases from V and 3 bases from J, with 9 bases in between. As DNA, the CDR3 is TGTGCCAGCAACCGGTTCGACACTGAAGCTTTCTTT. As protein: CASNRFDTEAFF.

The sample holds a few counts of this clone. The chain combines TRBV6-8 with TRBJ2-3, with 8 bases aligning to TRBD2. This CDR3 comprises 13 residues. The V segment lost 11 bases and the J segment 12 bases; nucleotides outside the gene matches: 16. Germline CDR1 is MNHGY and CDR2 is SAAAGT. The CDR3 DNA reads TGTGCCGGAAGCGGGAGCGGCTCCCCACCCCAGTATTTT. Encoded protein: CAGSGSGSPPQYF.